The rows below give T cell receptor beta chains drawn from one sample of a study of siplizumab effects on memory and regulatory T cells. The method was immunoSEQ multiplex PCR; TCRdb's version includes in-frame clones alone and lacks a portion of them. The sample yields tens of thousands of clones, more than 95% seen once. Source material: naive CD4+ T cells sorted from blood. The origin of the receptors is a human donor in good health. Each CDR3 is given with its conserved first and last residue. The order of the fields is D gene, clone size, CDR3 length, V gene, J gene, CDR3 DNA, CDR3 protein. The D gene is left open where the match is weak. Some rows mark clone size as missing; the rest say once, few, many or name a class of expanded clone.

d_gene: .; abundance: .; len: 15; v_gene: TRBV11-2; j_gene: TRBJ2-1; CDR3nt: TGTGCCAGCAGCTTCGCCCCGGGGGAGTACAATGAGCAGTTCTTC; CDR3aa: CASSFAPGEYNEQFF
d_gene: .; abundance: .; len: 19; v_gene: TRBV4-1; j_gene: TRBJ2-3; CDR3nt: TGCGCCAGCAGCCAAGACACACTAAGGGGGGTCGGGGGCACAGATACGCAGTATTTT; CDR3aa: CASSQDTLRGVGGTDTQYF
d_gene: .; abundance: .; len: 14; v_gene: TRBV7-2; j_gene: TRBJ2-3; CDR3nt: TGTGCCAGCAGCATAAACTGGGGGGTCGATACGCAGTATTTT; CDR3aa: CASSINWGVDTQYF
d_gene: .; abundance: .; len: 14; v_gene: TRBV6-4; j_gene: TRBJ1-6; CDR3nt: TGTGCCAGCAGTACAGGGTCCCGTAATTCACCCCTCCACTTT; CDR3aa: CASSTGSRNSPLHF
d_gene: .; abundance: .; len: 15; v_gene: TRBV7-2; j_gene: TRBJ2-6; CDR3nt: TGTGCCAGCAGCTTAGCGTCAGCTGGGGCCAACGTCCTGACTTTC; CDR3aa: CASSLASAGANVLTF
d_gene: TRBD1; abundance: .; len: 13; v_gene: TRBV11-3; j_gene: TRBJ2-7; CDR3nt: TGTGCCAGCTGCAGGGGACAGGACTACGAGCAGTACTTC; CDR3aa: CASCRGQDYEQYF
d_gene: .; abundance: .; len: 13; v_gene: TRBV7-2; j_gene: TRBJ2-5; CDR3nt: TGTGCCAGCAGCAAGACCCTGGCGGAGACCCAGTACTTC; CDR3aa: CASSKTLAETQYF
d_gene: TRBD1; abundance: once; len: 16; v_gene: TRBV15; j_gene: TRBJ2-7; CDR3nt: TGTGCCACCAGCAGAGAAGGGATGGGCAGGGGGAACGAGCAGTACTTC; CDR3aa: CATSREGMGRGNEQYF
d_gene: TRBD2; abundance: .; len: 15; v_gene: TRBV30; j_gene: TRBJ2-3; CDR3nt: TGTGCCTGGAGTGTGGGGAGGGGCGGCACAGATACGCAGTATTTT; CDR3aa: CAWSVGRGGTDTQYF
d_gene: .; abundance: .; len: 15; v_gene: TRBV11-2; j_gene: TRBJ1-6; CDR3nt: TGTGCCAGCAGCTTTTCTTTACAGGGTCATTCACCCCTCCACTTT; CDR3aa: CASSFSLQGHSPLHF
d_gene: .; abundance: .; len: 10; v_gene: TRBV10-3; j_gene: TRBJ2-7; CDR3nt: TGTGCCACCCGGGACTACGAGCAGTACTTC; CDR3aa: CATRDYEQYF
d_gene: TRBD2; abundance: .; len: 16; v_gene: TRBV19; j_gene: TRBJ2-1; CDR3nt: TGTGCCAGTAGGGGTTTAGGGACTAGCGGCCGCAATGAGCAGTTCTTC; CDR3aa: CASRGLGTSGRNEQFF
d_gene: .; abundance: .; len: 15; v_gene: TRBV7-9; j_gene: TRBJ1-4; CDR3nt: TGTGCCAGCATCCGGGGGTGGGAGACTAATGAAAAACTGTTTTTT; CDR3aa: CASIRGWETNEKLFF
d_gene: .; abundance: .; len: 15; v_gene: TRBV2; j_gene: TRBJ2-7; CDR3nt: TGTGCCAGCAAGTACGACAGGACTATCTCCTACGAGCAGTACTTC; CDR3aa: CASKYDRTISYEQYF
d_gene: .; abundance: .; len: 13; v_gene: TRBV30; j_gene: TRBJ2-2; CDR3nt: TGTGCCTGGAGTAGGGGCGTTGCCGGGGAGCTGTTTTTT; CDR3aa: CAWSRGVAGELFF
d_gene: TRBD2; abundance: .; len: 15; v_gene: TRBV7-3; j_gene: TRBJ2-5; CDR3nt: TGTGCCAGCAGCTACCATAGCGGGGGCGGAGAGACCCAGTACTTC; CDR3aa: CASSYHSGGGETQYF
d_gene: .; abundance: .; len: 15; v_gene: TRBV6-6; j_gene: TRBJ1-1; CDR3nt: TGTGCCAGCAGTTTCTCGGACAGCCCCAACACTGAAGCTTTCTTT; CDR3aa: CASSFSDSPNTEAFF
d_gene: .; abundance: .; len: 12; v_gene: TRBV7-8; j_gene: TRBJ1-1; CDR3nt: TGTGCCAGCAGCTTTGTGGACACTGAAGCTTTCTTT; CDR3aa: CASSFVDTEAFF
d_gene: .; abundance: once; len: 14; v_gene: TRBV7-2; j_gene: TRBJ1-1; CDR3nt: TGTGCCAGCAGCTTAGTGGGCAGGGCCACTGAAGCTTTCTTT; CDR3aa: CASSLVGRATEAFF
d_gene: .; abundance: once; len: 13; v_gene: TRBV18; j_gene: TRBJ1-1; CDR3nt: TGTGCCAGCTCACCTCAGGGGAACACTGAAGCTTTCTTT; CDR3aa: CASSPQGNTEAFF
d_gene: TRBD2; abundance: .; len: 14; v_gene: TRBV10-3; j_gene: TRBJ2-5; CDR3nt: TGTGCCATCAGCCTAGCGGGGGGATCAGAGACCCAGTACTTC; CDR3aa: CAISLAGGSETQYF
d_gene: TRBD1; abundance: .; len: 16; v_gene: TRBV18; j_gene: TRBJ1-4; CDR3nt: TGTGCCAGCTCACCCCTCGGGACAGGGACTAATGAAAAACTGTTTTTT; CDR3aa: CASSPLGTGTNEKLFF
d_gene: .; abundance: .; len: 18; v_gene: TRBV6-1; j_gene: TRBJ1-6; CDR3nt: TGTGCCAGCAGTGAAGGGGGGGGAGGGTTTAGGTTCCAATCACCCCTCCACTTT; CDR3aa: CASSEGGGGFRFQSPLHF
d_gene: .; abundance: .; len: 13; v_gene: TRBV30; j_gene: TRBJ1-5; CDR3nt: TGTGCCTGGAGAGAACCTAACAATCAGCCCCAGCATTTT; CDR3aa: CAWREPNNQPQHF
d_gene: TRBD2; abundance: once; len: 18; v_gene: TRBV2; j_gene: TRBJ2-3; CDR3nt: TGTGCCAGCATACTCCGGAGCGGGGGGACGACCAGCACAGATACGCAGTATTTT; CDR3aa: CASILRSGGTTSTDTQYF
d_gene: TRBD2; abundance: .; len: 14; v_gene: TRBV10-3; j_gene: TRBJ2-3; CDR3nt: TGTGCCATCAGTGACGGGGGGGCGGGGCATACGCAGTATTTT; CDR3aa: CAISDGGAGHTQYF
d_gene: .; abundance: .; len: 16; v_gene: TRBV5-1; j_gene: TRBJ1-5; CDR3nt: TGCGCCAGCAGCTTGGAAGGGGGGTATAGCAATCAGCCCCAGCATTTT; CDR3aa: CASSLEGGYSNQPQHF
d_gene: .; abundance: .; len: 14; v_gene: TRBV4-1; j_gene: TRBJ1-1; CDR3nt: TGCGCCAGCAGCCAAGCAAATTTGAACACTGAAGCTTTCTTT; CDR3aa: CASSQANLNTEAFF
d_gene: TRBD1; abundance: .; len: 17; v_gene: TRBV11-2; j_gene: TRBJ2-3; CDR3nt: TGTGCCAGCAGCTTAGTGGGTAGGGGACAGGGGACGGATACGCAGTATTTT; CDR3aa: CASSLVGRGQGTDTQYF
d_gene: .; abundance: .; len: 12; v_gene: TRBV10-3; j_gene: TRBJ2-7; CDR3nt: TGTGCCATCAGTGACGGGGAACCCGAGCAGTACTTC; CDR3aa: CAISDGEPEQYF
d_gene: .; abundance: .; len: 17; v_gene: TRBV28; j_gene: TRBJ1-3; CDR3nt: TGTGCCAGCAGCGAAGACGGACGTGGGTTCTCTGGAAACACCATATATTTT; CDR3aa: CASSEDGRGFSGNTIYF
d_gene: .; abundance: .; len: 16; v_gene: TRBV5-6; j_gene: TRBJ1-2; CDR3nt: TGTGCCAGCAGCTCCATAATTCGACAGGCCGTCTATGGCTACACCTTC; CDR3aa: CASSSIIRQAVYGYTF
d_gene: .; abundance: once; len: 15; v_gene: TRBV5-1; j_gene: TRBJ2-5; CDR3nt: TGCGCCAGCAGCTTGGGTGGCGGGCCCCAAGAGACCCAGTACTTC; CDR3aa: CASSLGGGPQETQYF
d_gene: .; abundance: .; len: 12; v_gene: TRBV25-1; j_gene: TRBJ1-5; CDR3nt: TGTGCCAGCAGTGAGGGGAATCAGCCCCAGCATTTT; CDR3aa: CASSEGNQPQHF
d_gene: .; abundance: .; len: 13; v_gene: TRBV6-1; j_gene: TRBJ2-3; CDR3nt: TGTGCCAGTTTGGGACTGGACACAGATACGCAGTATTTT; CDR3aa: CASLGLDTDTQYF
d_gene: .; abundance: .; len: 13; v_gene: TRBV5-5; j_gene: TRBJ2-3; CDR3nt: TGTGCCAGCAGCTTGGACCTGGGGGGAACGCAGTATTTT; CDR3aa: CASSLDLGGTQYF
d_gene: TRBD2; abundance: .; len: 17; v_gene: TRBV7-2; j_gene: TRBJ2-2; CDR3nt: TGTGCCAGCAGCCGGACTAGCGGGGGGTTAAACACCGGGGAGCTGTTTTTT; CDR3aa: CASSRTSGGLNTGELFF
d_gene: .; abundance: .; len: 13; v_gene: TRBV19; j_gene: TRBJ1-2; CDR3nt: TGTGCCAGTAGTATGCAGGGACCTTATGGCTACACCTTC; CDR3aa: CASSMQGPYGYTF
d_gene: .; abundance: .; len: 13; v_gene: TRBV5-3; j_gene: TRBJ1-1; CDR3nt: TGTGCCAGAAGCTCGGGGGCGCGGACTGAAGCTTTCTTT; CDR3aa: CARSSGARTEAFF
d_gene: .; abundance: .; len: 11; v_gene: TRBV30; j_gene: TRBJ2-5; CDR3nt: TGTGCCTGGAGTATCGGAGAGACCCAGTACTTC; CDR3aa: CAWSIGETQYF
d_gene: .; abundance: .; len: 13; v_gene: TRBV18; j_gene: TRBJ1-1; CDR3nt: TGTGCCAGCTCAGAACAGGCCCCGAGCTCGGCTTTCTTT; CDR3aa: CASSEQAPSSAFF
d_gene: .; abundance: .; len: 11; v_gene: TRBV7-2; j_gene: TRBJ1-1; CDR3nt: TGTGCCAGCAGCTTTTACTATGAAGCTTTCTTT; CDR3aa: CASSFYYEAFF
d_gene: .; abundance: .; len: 14; v_gene: TRBV4-1; j_gene: TRBJ2-1; CDR3nt: TGCGCCAGCAGCGTTCTAGATACCTACAATGAGCAGTTCTTC; CDR3aa: CASSVLDTYNEQFF
d_gene: .; abundance: .; len: 13; v_gene: TRBV7-9; j_gene: TRBJ1-1; CDR3nt: TGTGCCAGCAGCTTGGCCGCCGGGACTGAAGCTTTCTTT; CDR3aa: CASSLAAGTEAFF
d_gene: TRBD1; abundance: .; len: 15; v_gene: TRBV10-2; j_gene: TRBJ1-6; CDR3nt: TGCGCCAGCAGTGTCCGGGACAGGGTCAATTCACCCCTCCACTTT; CDR3aa: CASSVRDRVNSPLHF
d_gene: .; abundance: .; len: 16; v_gene: TRBV4-1; j_gene: TRBJ2-1; CDR3nt: TGCGCCAGCACTACAAGAGGGGACCCGGGGCCAAATGAGCAGTTCTTC; CDR3aa: CASTTRGDPGPNEQFF
d_gene: .; abundance: .; len: 13; v_gene: TRBV7-3; j_gene: TRBJ2-3; CDR3nt: TGTGCCAGCAGCTTAGGGATCACAGATACGCAGTATTTT; CDR3aa: CASSLGITDTQYF
d_gene: TRBD1; abundance: .; len: 17; v_gene: TRBV4-2; j_gene: TRBJ2-5; CDR3nt: TGTGCCAGCAGCCACTATATCGGGACAGGGGGACAAGAGACCCAGTACTTC; CDR3aa: CASSHYIGTGGQETQYF
d_gene: TRBD1; abundance: .; len: 14; v_gene: TRBV29-1; j_gene: TRBJ1-2; CDR3nt: TGCAGCGTTGATCGCGGACAGGGGCGGTTTGGCTACACCTTC; CDR3aa: CSVDRGQGRFGYTF
d_gene: TRBD1; abundance: .; len: 16; v_gene: TRBV7-3; j_gene: TRBJ2-4; CDR3nt: TGTGCCAGCAGCCTAGGGGGCAGTGGAAGCAAAAACATTCAGTACTTC; CDR3aa: CASSLGGSGSKNIQYF
d_gene: .; abundance: .; len: 16; v_gene: TRBV5-4; j_gene: TRBJ1-1; CDR3nt: TGTGCCAGCAGCTTGGGGGGCAGGGATCTGAACACTGAAGCTTTCTTT; CDR3aa: CASSLGGRDLNTEAFF
d_gene: .; abundance: once; len: 13; v_gene: TRBV7-2; j_gene: TRBJ2-1; CDR3nt: TGTGCCAGCACCTTAAGGCTAGCCCATGAGCAGTTCTTC; CDR3aa: CASTLRLAHEQFF
d_gene: .; abundance: .; len: 13; v_gene: TRBV7-3; j_gene: TRBJ2-1; CDR3nt: TGTGCCAGCAGCTCGACAGAATACAATGAGCAGTTCTTC; CDR3aa: CASSSTEYNEQFF
d_gene: .; abundance: .; len: 12; v_gene: TRBV7-2; j_gene: TRBJ2-3; CDR3nt: TGTGCCAGCAGTCCTAGCACAGATACGCAGTATTTT; CDR3aa: CASSPSTDTQYF